This TCR beta chain was captured in a study of molecular identifiers for immune sequencing clone quantification. Study-wide results and limits: The study found clones above 20 RNA copies held over 98% of effector molecules and under 1% in naive cells. Spiked Jurkat TCR RNA equivalent to one cell reportedly surfaced among some 1 million naive cells.

This clonotype was counted only a few times. The antigen is not known. TCRdb fed the PCR reads into MiXCR, producing one record per CDR3 protein. The table shows just under 650,000 distinct CDR3 sequences, with just under 20% occurring only once. Germline V gene data show CDR1 as SGDLS and CDR2 as YYNGEE. Deletions cut 4 bases from V and 4 bases from J, with 13 bases between. The CDR3 covers 14 residues. The receptor was derived from a human donor in good health. Some libraries in this study had Jurkat cell RNA spiked in. The sequencing sample was made of naive CD8+ T cells from blood, with Jurkat cell RNA spiked in. Sample subset: FACS-sorted CD8+CD4-CCR7+CD45RA+ naive T cells. The gene calls are TRBV9 and TRBJ2-3, with a weak D call TRBD2 (6 bases). The CDR3 nucleotides are TGTGCCAGCAGCAGCCCGGGACTCTCAGATACGCAGTATTTT. It yields the protein CASSSPGLSDTQYF.